Listed here are 32 T cell receptor beta chains from one sample, sequenced in a study of T cell responses to AZD1222 COVID-19 vaccine. Only in-frame clones appear in the TCRdb table, and some are missing; sequencing was by immunoSEQ multiplex PCR. The sample has 77,000 or so clones, over 75% seen once; the top ten hold 31%. Sequencing used peripheral blood, obtained on day 0 of AZD1222 vaccination. The receptors stem from an adult in good health.

The rearrangement links TRBV5-4 to TRBJ1-2; the match to TRBD1 covers 8 bases. The CDR3 consists of 14 residues. Trimming cost V 4 bases and J 7 bases; bases outside gene matches: 9. Looked up from germline, CDR1 is SGHNT and CDR2 is YYREEE (reference sequence). Here the CDR3 DNA reads TGTGCCAGCAGCCCTGGACAGGGCCGAAGTGGCTACACCTTC. Amino acid sequence: CASSPGQGRSGYTF.

V and J are TRBV6-5 and TRBJ1-5, with 7 bases identical to TRBD1. The CDR3 length is 13 residues. Losses at the gene ends were 5 bases for V and 7 bases for J; bases not matched to a gene: 5. Germline lookup yields CDR1 MNHEY and CDR2 SVGAGI. CDR3 nucleotide sequence: TGTGCCAGCAGTATTCGACAGGGCCAGCCCCAGCATTTT. Translating it yields CASSIRQGQPQHF.

The chain carries TRBV14 and TRBJ2-4, with TRBD1 as a possible D gene (5 bases). From germline, CDR1 is SGHDN and CDR2 FVKESK. V was trimmed by 2 bases and J by 7 bases, leaving 15 bases between them. This CDR3 has 15 amino acids. The CDR3 region has the DNA TGTGCCAGCAGCCAATTCCAGGGCCCTGCGAACATTCAGTACTTC. This codes for CASSQFQGPANIQYF.

The V call is TRBV9, the J call TRBJ1-3, with TRBD1 identical over 7 bases. Germline CDR1 is SGDLS and CDR2 is YYNGEE. V dropped 1 base and J dropped 2; count of bases not matched to a gene: 3. This CDR3 spans 15 amino acids. In nucleotides, the CDR3 is TGTGCCAGCAGCGTACGGACAGGCCCTGGAAACACCATATATTTT. Translation gives CASSVRTGPGNTIYF.

The chain is built from TRBV7-6 and TRBJ2-7; 8 bases are a match to TRBD1. Looked up from germline, CDR1 is SGHVS and CDR2 is FNYEAQ. The CDR3 covers 15 residues. The V segment lost 3 bases and the J segment 5 bases; nucleotides outside the gene matches: 9. The DNA for the CDR3 is TGTGCCAGCAGCTTGTCGGCAGGGGGCAGGGACGAGCAGTACTTC. The encoded protein is CASSLSAGGRDEQYF. The entire variable domain, with the rest obtained from reference TRBV7-6 and TRBJ2-7, is as follows: GAGVSQSPRYKVTKRGQDVALRCDPISGHVSLYWYRQALGQGPEFLTYFNYEAQQDKSGLPNDRFSAERPEGSISTLTIQRTEQRDSAMYRCASSLSAGGRDEQYFGPGTRLTVT.

V usage is TRBV28 and J usage is TRBJ1-2, with D maybe TRBD1 (6 bases). Trimming took off 1 base at V and 8 bases at J, with 11 bases between the two ends. CDR3 length: 13 residues. Germline V lookup: CDR1 MDHEN, CDR2 SYDVKM. The CDR3 region is CASSLSGVGGYTF. The CDR3 DNA reads TGTGCCAGCAGTTTATCAGGGGTTGGAGGCTACACCTTC.

The rearrangement links TRBV7-2 to TRBJ1-2, with D hard to call. Between the trimmed V and J ends, which lost 5 bases and 3 bases, there was a span of 16 bases. The CDR3 spans 15 residues. From germline, CDR1 is SGHTA and CDR2 FQGNSA. DNA of the CDR3: TGTGCCAGCAGCCCTGGTTCGGCAGAACACTATGGCTACACCTTC. Protein: CASSPGSAEHYGYTF.

This clone is a singleton in its sample. The rearrangement links TRBV11-3 to TRBJ2-3; either TRBD1 or TRBD2 may fit D (5 bases each). The V end lost 0 bases, the J end lost 8 bases, and 9 bases lay between the germline ends. The CDR3 sequence is 13 residues long. Germline V gene lookup returns CDR1 SGHNT and CDR2 YENEEA. The CDR3 bases are TGTGCCAGCAGCTTAGATCTGAGGGGTACGCAGTATTTT. Protein: CASSLDLRGTQYF. Full variable domain (remainder filled in from reference TRBV11-3 and TRBJ2-3): EAGVVQSPRYKIIEKKQPVAFWCNPISGHNTLYWYLQNLGQGPELLIRYENEEAVDDSQLPKDRFSAERLKGVDSTLKIQPAELGDSAVYLCASSLDLRGTQYFGPGTRLTVL.

The chain links TRBV5-1 to TRBJ1-2; D call uncertain. Germline V gene lookup returns CDR1 SGHRS and CDR2 YFSETQ. V lost 5 bases and J 2 bases, leaving 10 bases between the germline ends. The CDR3 has 13 amino acids. The CDR3 region has the DNA TGCGCCAGCAGTCAGACGGTGAACTATGGCTACACCTTC. This sequence encodes CASSQTVNYGYTF.

The sample holds one count of this clone. The rearrangement links TRBV28 to TRBJ2-7; 11 nucleotides match TRBD2. V trimming: 3 bases; J trimming: 0 bases; junction bases outside the gene matches: 1. CDR3 length equals 15 residues. CDR1 is MDHEN and CDR2 is SYDVKM in the germline V gene. The DNA for the CDR3 is TGTGCCAGCAGTTTTACTAGCGGGAGCTCCTACGAGCAGTACTTC. Translation gives CASSFTSGSSYEQYF.

The chain recombines TRBV6-6 with TRBJ1-2, with 7 bases matching TRBD1. The V and J ends lost 6 bases and 4 bases, in that order; junction bases with no gene match: 5. The CDR3 loop spans 13 amino acids. From germline, CDR1 is MNHNY and CDR2 SVGAGI (reference sequence). The CDR3 DNA sequence: TGTGCCAGCAGCAGGGACAGCCCCTATGGCTACACCTTC. Protein: CASSRDSPYGYTF.

This clone was observed a few times. The chain joins TRBV5-5 to TRBJ2-7, with 7 positions matching TRBD1. The ends lost 4 bases at V and 2 bases at J; junction bases unmatched: 9. The germline V gene has CDR1 SGHKS and CDR2 YYEKEE (reference sequence). The CDR3 contains 15 residues. CDR3 protein: CASSVATGTAYEQYF. CDR3 coding DNA: TGTGCCAGCAGCGTGGCAACCGGGACAGCCTACGAGCAGTACTTC. The full variable domain, completed using reference TRBV5-5 and TRBJ2-7, is DAGVTQSPTHLIKTRGQQVTLRCSPISGHKSVSWYQQVLGQGPQFIFQYYEKEERGRGNFPDRFSARQFPNYSSELNVNALLLGDSALYLCASSVATGTAYEQYFGPGTRLTVT.

The rearrangement joins TRBV15 to TRBJ1-3, with D perhaps matching TRBD1 (5 bases). Looked up from germline, CDR1 is LNHNV and CDR2 is YYDKDF (reference sequence). V lost 0 bases and J 2 bases, leaving 11 bases between the germline ends. The CDR3 has 16 residues. The CDR3 sequence: CATSRDGGVAGNTIYF. The CDR3, as DNA: TGTGCCACCAGCAGAGATGGGGGAGTTGCTGGAAACACCATATATTTT.

A single count supports this clone. The chain uses TRBV5-1 and TRBJ1-1, with 7 bases matching TRBD1. This CDR3 is 17 amino acids long. Germline assignment: CDR1 SGHRS and CDR2 YFSETQ. V was clipped by 2 bases and J by 7 bases; unmatched bases: 17. CDR3 nucleotide sequence: TGCGCCAGCAGCTTCTCCGGACAGGCGGGGAGTCCAATTGAAGCTTTCTTT. It is translated as CASSFSGQAGSPIEAFF.

V usage is TRBV28 and J usage is TRBJ1-4; D gene uncertain. The CDR3 loop spans 13 amino acids. V dropped 5 bases and J dropped 3 bases, with 7 bases sitting between them. Germline CDR1 reads MDHEN; CDR2 reads SYDVKM. This CDR3 is CASSAPANEKLFF. CDR3 nucleotide sequence: TGTGCCAGCAGTGCCCCAGCTAATGAAAAACTGTTTTTT.

The chain recombines TRBV28 with TRBJ2-2; 8 nucleotides line up with TRBD2. The germline gives CDR1 MDHEN, CDR2 SYDVKM. Unmatched junction bases numbered 14, after V lost 8 bases and J lost 3 bases. CDR3 length equals 17 residues. The CDR3 loop reads CASEFGGLAGYTGELFF. The CDR3 region has the DNA TGTGCCAGCGAGTTTGGGGGGCTAGCGGGTTACACCGGGGAGCTGTTTTTT.

The gene calls are TRBV19 and TRBJ1-5; 7 bases align to TRBD1. J gave up 7 bases and V 3 bases, and 3 bases lay outside the gene matches. CDR1 is LNHDA and CDR2 is SQIVND in the germline V gene (reference sequence). The CDR3 loop spans 13 amino acids. The CDR3 DNA reads as TGTGCCAGTAGTATCCCACAGGGGCAGCCCCAGCATTTT. Protein sequence: CASSIPQGQPQHF.

The chain is built from TRBV30 and TRBJ1-4; 8 nucleotides match TRBD1. The germline CDR1 and CDR2 sequences are GTSNPN and SVGIG (reference sequence). The CDR3 sequence is 12 residues long. The CDR3 nucleotides read TGTGCTCAAGGACAGGGCAATGAAAAACTGTTTTTT. It codes for CAQGQGNEKLFF.

The chain uses TRBV3-1 (or the pseudogene TRBV3-2) and TRBJ1-6; D not certain. CDR3 length: 14 residues. CDR1 and CDR2 from the germline V gene are LGHDT and YNNKEL (reference sequence). V lost 0 bases, J lost 6 bases, and 6 bases lay in between. Here the CDR3 reads CASSQDWSNSPLHF. The CDR3 coding sequence is TGTGCCAGCAGCCAAGATTGGTCTAATTCACCCCTCCACTTT.

The chain employs TRBV5-4 and TRBJ2-5; the D is unclear. V was pared by 0 bases and J by 1 base, with 4 bases between. Germline CDR1 is SGHNT and CDR2 is YYREEE (reference sequence). The CDR3 runs to 13 residues. The CDR3 loop is CASSLEVQETQYF. The CDR3 region has the DNA TGTGCCAGCAGCTTGGAAGTCCAAGAGACCCAGTACTTC.

The chain employs TRBV29-1 and TRBJ1-1; a possible D gene is TRBD1 (6 bases). The CDR3 runs 10 residues. Trimming took off 7 bases at V and 5 bases at J, with 8 bases between the two ends. Germline V gene lookup returns CDR1 SQVTM and CDR2 ANQGSEA. CDR3 nucleotides: TGCAGCGCCGGGACAACTGAAGCTTTCTTT. Its translation is CSAGTTEAFF.

The V call is TRBV16, the J call TRBJ2-7; D not resolved. V lost 1 base, J lost 6 bases, and 13 bases lay in between. CDR1 and CDR2 from the germline V gene are KGHSY and FQNENV. The CDR3 is 14 amino acids. CDR3 protein: CASSQLRASGEQYF. The CDR3 DNA sequence: TGTGCCAGCAGCCAATTACGGGCTAGTGGCGAGCAGTACTTC.

This chain uses TRBV5-1 with TRBJ1-2, with D maybe TRBD1 (5 bases). The V and J ends lost 4 bases and 0 bases respectively, with 13 bases between them. CDR3 length equals 15 residues. Germline V gives CDR1 SGHRS, CDR2 YFSETQ. CDR3: CASSDGTGTNYGYTF. In DNA, the CDR3 is TGCGCCAGCAGCGACGGGACGGGGACTAACTATGGCTACACCTTC.

V usage is TRBV7-9 and J usage is TRBJ2-3; D is unclear. V lost 7 bases, J lost 0 bases, and 8 bases lay in between. This CDR3 has 13 amino acids. The V gene's germline CDR1 is SEHNR and CDR2 FQNEAQ (reference sequence). CDR3 sequence reads: CASTQPSTDTQYF. In DNA form, the CDR3 reads TGTGCCAGCACTCAACCTAGCACAGATACGCAGTATTTT.

The chain carries TRBV7-2 and TRBJ2-7; maybe TRBD2 (6 bases). The CDR3 loop spans 17 amino acids. Trimming stripped 3 bases from V and 1 base from J, with 19 bases between. The germline gives CDR1 SGHTA, CDR2 FQGNSA. In DNA, the CDR3 is TGTGCCAGCAGCTTTTTATCCGGGGGAGGCCGTTCCTACGAGCAGTACTTC. Translated, it gives CASSFLSGGGRSYEQYF.

This chain uses TRBV27 with TRBJ2-3; 9 nucleotides align to TRBD2. Per germline, CDR1 MNHEY and CDR2 SMNVEV (reference sequence). V dropped 6 bases and J dropped 2; count of bases not matched to a gene: 9. This CDR3 is built from 16 residues. The CDR3 spells CASSLTRLAVTDTQYF. The CDR3 region has the DNA TGTGCCAGCAGCCTCACAAGACTAGCGGTCACAGATACGCAGTATTTT.

The gene calls are TRBV7-2 and TRBJ1-3; no firm D call. V was pared by 5 bases and J by 8 bases, with 16 bases between. The CDR3 has 14 amino acids. Germline V gives CDR1 SGHTA, CDR2 FQGNSA. The CDR3 DNA follows: TGTGCCAGCAGCCCGCGATCCGGGAGGGACACCATATATTTT. This gives the protein CASSPRSGRDTIYF.

This clone was picked up one time. This sequence joins TRBV6-5 and TRBJ2-1; D is unresolved. This CDR3 has 14 amino acids. Germline values: CDR1 MNHEY, CDR2 SVGAGI. The germline V and J ends were trimmed by 5 bases and 3 bases, with 11 bases remaining between them. CDR3: CASSTSSGYNEQFF. The CDR3 DNA is TGTGCCAGCAGTACCTCGAGTGGCTACAATGAGCAGTTCTTC.

The chain is built from TRBV6-5 and TRBJ2-1; maybe TRBD2 (6 bases). CDR1 and CDR2 from the germline V gene are MNHEY and SVGAGI. The germline V and J ends were trimmed by 0 bases and 7 bases, with 16 bases remaining between them. This CDR3 is built from 16 residues. CDR3 sequence reads: CASSYSAGGGINEQFF. DNA of the CDR3: TGTGCCAGCAGTTACTCCGCGGGCGGCGGGATAAATGAGCAGTTCTTC.

The chain links TRBV5-4 to TRBJ1-4; D not certain. V lost 1 base and J 3 bases, leaving 4 bases between the germline ends. The CDR3 spans 13 residues. Germline assignment: CDR1 SGHNT and CDR2 YYREEE (reference sequence). The DNA for the CDR3 is TGTGCCAGCAGCTTGACGCCTAATGAAAAACTGTTTTTT. It is translated as CASSLTPNEKLFF.

This sequence joins TRBV6-5 and TRBJ2-1, with D possibly being TRBD1 (5 bases). The germline V and J ends were trimmed by 6 bases and 0 bases, with 12 bases remaining between them. The CDR3 is 15 residues long. Germline CDR1 reads MNHEY; CDR2 reads SVGAGI. The CDR3 spells CASSHPDISYNEQFF. CDR3 in DNA: TGTGCCAGCAGCCACCCGGACATCTCCTACAATGAGCAGTTCTTC.

The rearrangement joins TRBV6-4 to TRBJ2-1; D remains unclear. This CDR3 spans 15 amino acids. Trimming took off 0 bases at V and 0 bases at J, with 6 bases between the two ends. CDR1 and CDR2 from the germline V gene are MRHNA and SNTAGT. CDR3 nucleotides: TGTGCCAGCAGTGACTCAAGTAGCTCCTACAATGAGCAGTTCTTC. Protein product: CASSDSSSSYNEQFF.